The source of this T cell receptor beta chain is a study of beta chain features in type 1 diabetes. Overall study findings and caveats: A closer apparent resemblance between naive, central memory and Treg TCRB repertoires was seen in patients than in healthy donors.

Of the isolated RNA, all was reverse transcribed, and so the sequenced material was expressed TCRB transcripts. Sequenced by immunoSEQ multiplex PCR; TCRdb stores in-frame clones only, minus some. There are about 450,000 clones in the sample; approximately 10% occur only once, and approximately 0.05% lies in the top ten. The ends were cut back, 7 bases at V and 5 bases at J, with 3 bases in the middle. The length of the CDR3 is 10 residues. Germline lookup yields CDR1 MRHNA and CDR2 SNTAGT. This clone was seen more than once but under ten times. What it recognizes is unknown. The chain is built from TRBV6-4 and TRBJ2-1; D gene uncertain. This sequence originates from a woman between 18 and 29 years old in good health. Sequenced: naive CD4+ T cells from blood. CDR3 coding DNA: TGTGCCAGCAAAAACAATGAGCAGTTCTTC. Its translation is CASKNNEQFF.